The next 13 T cell receptor beta chains were all read from a single sample in a study of radiotherapy plus CTLA-4 blockade in lung cancer. This table comes from immunoSEQ multiplex PCR, and its TCRdb copy is limited to in-frame clones, with some not included. The sample has about 120,000 clones, over 80% seen once. The source material was peripheral blood, sampled from a patient treated with radiotherapy plus ipilimumab. The receptor source for this set is a human donor with non-small cell lung cancer that progressed on radiotherapy plus ipilimumab.

The V and J genes are TRBV7-8 and TRBJ2-7, with 13 bases lining up with TRBD2. V shed 3 bases and J 5 bases; nucleotides not matched to a gene: 1. The CDR3 length is 14 residues. CDR1 is SGHVS and CDR2 is FQNEAQ in the germline V gene. The CDR3 region has the DNA TGTGCCAGCAGCTTCGGACTAGCGGGAGACGAGCAGTACTTC. It encodes CASSFGLAGDEQYF.

The J gene is TRBJ2-3, the V gene TRBV18; 11 bases agree with TRBD2. The CDR3 totals 18 residues. V gave up 6 bases and J gave up 4 bases; unmatched junction bases: 15. The germline V gene encodes CDR1 KGHSH and CDR2 LQKENI. The CDR3 loop is CASSLRETSGSFADTQYF. CDR3 DNA sequence: TGTGCCAGCTCCCTCCGTGAAACTAGCGGGAGTTTCGCAGATACGCAGTATTTT.

The V and J genes are TRBV27 and TRBJ1-1, with a weak D call TRBD1 (5 bases). This CDR3 comprises 13 residues. Trimming pared 8 bases from V and 4 bases from J, leaving 14 bases between. Germline V gene lookup returns CDR1 MNHEY and CDR2 SMNVEV (reference sequence). In DNA, the CDR3 is TGTGCCAGCGGGGCCAGGGTGGGCACTGAAGCTTTCTTT. This gives the protein CASGARVGTEAFF.

The rearrangement uses TRBV10-1 and TRBJ2-6; D might be TRBD2 (5 bases). Between the trimmed V and J ends, which lost 5 bases and 8 bases, there was a span of 7 bases. The germline V gene has CDR1 WNHNN and CDR2 SYGVQD (reference sequence). The CDR3 runs to 12 residues. DNA of the CDR3: TGCGCCAGCAGTCCCGGGACCAACGTCCTGACTTTC. This gives the protein CASSPGTNVLTF.

The rearrangement uses TRBV25-1 and TRBJ2-3, with TRBD2 matching 10 bases. This CDR3 is 17 amino acids long. Germline CDR1 is MGHDK and CDR2 is SYGVNS. J was trimmed by 1 base and V by 7 bases; bases with no gene match: 11. CDR3 coding DNA: TGTGCCAGCACCCCCTATAGCGGGAGGCACCGCACAGATACGCAGTATTTT. This gives the protein CASTPYSGRHRTDTQYF.

As DNA, the CDR3 is TGTGCGACTTGGGGGCTCGGGAAACTGTTTTTT. This gives the protein CATWGLGKLFF. The J gene is TRBJ1-4, the V gene TRBV25-1, with D perhaps TRBD1 (6 bases). The CDR3 covers 11 residues. Germline CDR1 and CDR2: MGHDK and SYGVNS.

V gene TRBV29-1 combines with J gene TRBJ2-7; D is ambiguous. The CDR3 is 12 residues long. Between the trimmed V and J ends, which lost 7 bases and 0 bases, there was a span of 10 bases. Per the germline V gene, CDR1 is SQVTM and CDR2 is ANQGSEA. The CDR3 sequence is CSAEGSSYEQYF. DNA of the CDR3: TGCAGCGCAGAAGGGTCCTCCTACGAGCAGTACTTC.

The rearrangement joins TRBV10-2 to TRBJ1-5, with D tentatively TRBD1 (5 bases). Trimming took 8 bases from V and 3 from J, leaving 14 bases between them. The length of the CDR3 is 14 residues. The germline V gene has CDR1 WSHSY and CDR2 SAAADI. The CDR3 loop reads CASGTTVLNQPQHF. The DNA for the CDR3 is TGCGCCAGCGGGACGACAGTCCTCAATCAGCCCCAGCATTTT.

This clone came up a few times. The rearrangement links TRBV18 to TRBJ1-3; D gene uncertain. Trimming took 3 bases from V and 0 from J, leaving 9 bases between them. Germline V CDR1 and CDR2: KGHSH, LQKENI. The length of the CDR3 is 15 residues. This CDR3 is CASSPERLSGNTIYF. The CDR3 DNA is TGTGCCAGCTCACCGGAACGGCTCTCTGGAAACACCATATATTTT.

The V and J genes are TRBV5-1 and TRBJ2-4; 7 nucleotides align to TRBD2. Trimming at V came to 8 bases and at J to 2 bases, leaving 13 bases not matched to a gene. Germline CDR1 SGHRS, CDR2 YFSETQ. This CDR3 region has 16 residues. For the CDR3, the DNA is TGCGCCAGTCGGCGGGGAGGGAGACTAACCAAAAACATTCAGTACTTC. It encodes CASRRGGRLTKNIQYF. Drawing the rest from reference TRBV5-1 and TRBJ2-4, the complete variable domain is KAGVTQTPRYLIKTRGQQVTLSCSPISGHRSVSWYQQTPGQGLQFLFEYFSETQRNKGNFPGRFSGRQFSNSRSEMNVSTLELGDSALYLCASRRGGRLTKNIQYFGAGTRLSVL.

The rearrangement joins TRBV5-1 to TRBJ2-1; 9 bases match TRBD2. V gave up 4 bases and J gave up 5 bases; unmatched junction bases: 13. From germline, CDR1 is SGHRS and CDR2 YFSETQ. The CDR3 runs to 17 residues. CDR3 bases: TGCGCCAGCAGCCGAATACCTAGCGGGAATAGGAACAATGAGCAGTTCTTC. Translated: CASSRIPSGNRNNEQFF.

The CDR3 protein is CASSWQGNQPQHF. The CDR3, as DNA: TGTGCCAGCAGTTGGCAAGGCAATCAGCCCCAGCATTTT. The chain combines TRBV6-6 with TRBJ1-5; D gene ambiguous. The germline V and J ends were trimmed by 4 bases and 2 bases, with 6 bases remaining between them. The germline V gene has CDR1 MNHNY and CDR2 SVGAGI (reference sequence). The length of the CDR3 is 13 residues.

The chain employs TRBV20-1 and TRBJ2-1; D is possibly TRBD2 (5 bases). V lost 3 bases, J lost 7 bases, and 7 bases lay in between. The germline V gene encodes CDR1 DFQATT and CDR2 SNEGSKA (reference sequence). The CDR3 is 11 amino acids. The CDR3 bases are TGCAGTGCTAGTAGGACTAATGAGCAGTTCTTC. Its protein is CSASRTNEQFF.